One T cell receptor beta chain is described in this entry. Its antigen is currently not known. No much larger clone is present one base from it, and per-base qualities are unavailable. Other DNA sequences of this sample code for an identical CDR3. The sample is drawn from a study of shared clonotypes between healthy human individuals (TCRdb year 2020). Broadly, across the study: The cohort included three men and a couple of women between 18 and 49 years of age. The study deeply sequenced blood TCR repertoires of about 5 healthy adults to estimate repertoire size and the extent of clonotype sharing between individuals. Per donor, three plates each were used for CD4 naive and CD4 memory, two for CD8 naive, and one for CD8 memory. Per donor, leukapheresis produced somewhere between about 0.94 and 10 billion PBMCs. To increase sequencing depth and limit assay-specific biases, different laboratories used diverse techniques to prepare libraries and sequence TCR repertoires.

TCR CDR3 regions were amplified from genomic DNA by multiplex PCR using the deep immunoSEQ assay. Extracted genomic DNA from each cell subset was spread evenly across all wells of several immunoSEQ 96-well plates, with each plate serving as a replicate. For sorted subsets, each replicate PCR was loaded with about 200 ng genomic DNA, equivalent to 25,000 to 35,000 T cell genomes. The purified libraries were quantified using a Qubit 3.0 fluorometer, sized with a Bioanalyzer 2100, and then quantified again using the KAPA Library Quantification kit. Every immunoSEQ 96-well plate was sequenced on a dedicated single-read 150-cycle Illumina NextSeq 550 flow cell. On the authors' methods: Because the immunoSEQ output included only junctional sequences and no quality scores, the filtering could not be the same as the filtering used for full-length reads. Sequences were annotated with PyIR, a Python wrapper for IgBLAST v1.9, using IMGT germline references to assign V/J genes and CDR3. Reads were removed for weak V/J assignments (E-value above 1e-6), missing CDR3, stop codons, out-of-frame junctions, or ambiguous translated residues. V3J clonotypes were defined as sequences sharing the same inferred V gene, J gene, and CDR3 amino acid sequence. Percentage overlap between repertoires was calculated by dividing the number of shared unique clonotypes by the size of the smaller repertoire. RTK rarefaction, the Chao1 estimator, and Recon v2.1 estimates of unobserved clonotypes were used to assess repertoire richness. Generation probabilities for all TCRbeta clonotypes obtained by the gDNA method from a handful of donors were computed using OLGA. As stored in TCRdb, this immuneACCESS dataset retains in-frame rearrangements with V and J assigned. A fraction of the clones does not appear; measured against another copy, unresolved V genes explain less than half of the discrepancy, and the remainder lacks a known reason. The DNA was the basis for D and trimming; V, J and clone size are from that table. Across this sample there are approximately 2,000,000 clones, with around 90% seen only once. Approximately 0.41% of the sample lies in the top ten.

The CDR3 starts with the cysteine, ends with the phenylalanine, and has 13 residues. Just the 39-base CDR3 DNA is kept, in frame starting at base 1. Here V drops 7 bases and J drops 6 bases, and the junction holds 5 bases not matched to any gene. For CDR1 and CDR2, the germline V gene lists MNHEY and SVGAGI. What the authors observed across the whole study: Compared with non-shared clonotypes, clonotypes shared by all four sorted-subset donors had higher generation probabilities. Naive subsets generally had larger estimated clonotype richness than memory subsets did. Sampling was restricted to blood, and TCR repertoires in tissue are likely to differ from TCR repertoires in blood. When several donors were compared, the shared fraction of clonotypes was about 5.5% for naive CD4, approximately 3.3% for naive CD8, 2.3% for memory CD4, and roughly 0.43% for memory CD8. Because the study included only a small number of donors, the genetic and exposure-history diversity represented was limited. Based on pairwise subsampling, the degree of clonotype sharing among donors was expected to be affected by sequencing depth. Rarefaction of sorted-subset datasets indicated incomplete sequencing despite the large sequencing depth.

Healthy HIV-negative adults with no recently reported acute infections or vaccinations were included as donors. Every donor was a Caucasian adult living in Nashville, Tennessee, USA. CD4+ T cells were enriched by magnetic negative selection; naive cells were then positively selected on CD45RA, and the negative fraction formed the memory subset. Blood was obtained by leukapheresis, after which PBMCs were separated by Ficoll-Histopaque density gradient centrifugation and cryopreserved in liquid nitrogen vapor phase. Analytical flow cytometry was used to check the purity and quantity of each magnetically sorted T cell population. Each sorted fraction had its genomic DNA isolated and then quantified by UV absorbance on a Nanodrop 2000c.

The sequence was obtained from a man aged 18 to 29 in good health. Some clones in this sample may be carry-over from other donors' samples. Material for sequencing was naive CD4+ T cells from PBMCs. The sample's cell subset or site label, decoded: CD45RA+ positively selected. The V and J segments used are TRBV6-5 and TRBJ2-1, and TRBD2 aligns with 8 junction nucleotides. For the CDR3, the sequence is CASTRLASNEQFF. The DNA sequence follows: TGTGCCAGCACAAGACTAGCGAGCAATGAGCAGTTCTTC.